The next 18 T cell receptor beta chains were all read from a single sample in a study of T cells after yellow fever vaccination. Using its own MiXCR run on the 5' RACE reads, TCRdb lists one record per CDR3 protein. The sample holds just under 600,000 distinct CDR3 sequences, roughly 13% seen once. Here the sequenced sample was PBMCs, taken on the day of the yellow fever booster vaccination. These receptor sequences come from a man aged 30 to 39 who received the YFV17D yellow fever vaccine.

This clonotype has just a few counts. V and J are TRBV14 and TRBJ2-7; 7 nucleotides line up with TRBD2. The CDR3 has 14 residues. Germline CDR1 is SGHDN and CDR2 is FVKESK. Losses at the gene ends were 1 base for V and 3 bases for J; bases not matched to a gene: 3. In DNA, the CDR3 is TGTGCCAGCAGCCAAGGAGGGAGGGTCTACGAGCAGTACTTC. Translation gives CASSQGGRVYEQYF.

This clonotype was counted only a few times. V usage is TRBV12-3 or TRBV12-4 and J usage is TRBJ1-2; no firm D call. There are 15 residues in the CDR3. The germline V and J ends were trimmed by 6 bases and 1 base, with 15 bases remaining between them. The CDR3 coding sequence is TGTGCCAGCAGCCACGCGGGGATGGTTAACTATGGCTACACCTTC. Protein sequence: CASSHAGMVNYGYTF.

There are many counts of this clonotype. The V and J genes are TRBV4-2 and TRBJ1-2; D is uncertain. V gave up 1 base and J gave up 2 bases, with 11 bases separating them. CDR3 size: 15 residues. The germline V gene encodes CDR1 LGHNA and CDR2 YNFKEQ. The CDR3, as DNA: TGTGCCAGCAGCCAAGGTGGAGGGTTGAACTATGGCTACACCTTC. Translated: CASSQGGGLNYGYTF.

The table lists this clonotype with many counts. The chain employs TRBV5-1 and TRBJ2-5; D possibly corresponds to TRBD2 (5 bases). CDR3 size: 13 residues. The ends were cut back, 2 bases at V and 5 bases at J, with 10 bases in the middle. Germline V gene data show CDR1 as SGHRS and CDR2 as YFSETQ. DNA for the CDR3: TGCGCCAGCAGCTTTGGGAGCACCGAGACCCAGTACTTC. Residues: CASSFGSTETQYF.

This clonotype has at least ten counts. This rearrangement joins TRBV20-1 to TRBJ2-1, with TRBD2 matching over 15 bases. Germline loops: CDR1 DFQATT, CDR2 SNEGSKA (reference sequence). The CDR3 spans 18 residues. With 2 bases clipped from V and 3 bases from J, the junction kept 8 bases outside the gene matches. The CDR3 here is CSARKRTSGRVSYNEQFF. The CDR3 nucleotides are TGCAGTGCTAGAAAGAGGACTAGCGGGAGGGTTAGCTACAATGAGCAGTTCTTC.

This chain joins TRBV2 and TRBJ1-4; weak D call: TRBD1 (5 bases). The CDR3 extends over 14 amino acids. The V end was cut by 4 bases, the J end by 8 bases, with 14 bases between. Germline CDR1 is SNHLY and CDR2 is FYNNEI. The CDR3 sequence: CASSVLGGREKLFF. CDR3 in DNA: TGTGCCAGCAGTGTGCTGGGGGGACGAGAAAAACTGTTTTTT.

In its sample, this clonotype was seen a few times. This chain joins TRBV27 and TRBJ2-1; D might be TRBD1 (6 bases). The germline V gene encodes CDR1 MNHEY and CDR2 SMNVEV (reference sequence). The V and J ends lost 10 bases and 1 base respectively, with 11 bases between them. The CDR3 has 13 amino acids. CDR3 nucleotide sequence: TGTGCCACCGCTGGACAGTCCTACAATGAGCAGTTCTTC. Its protein product is CATAGQSYNEQFF.

This chain links TRBV20-1 with TRBJ2-7; D may be TRBD2 (5 bases). The V gene lost 3 bases and the J gene lost 1 base, with 19 bases spanning the gap. The germline gives CDR1 DFQATT, CDR2 SNEGSKA (reference sequence). CDR3 length: 16 residues. The CDR3 region has the DNA TGCAGTGCTAGTGGACGGGGAAGCCGAAGTTCCTACGAGCAGTACTTC. Translation: CSASGRGSRSSYEQYF.

This clonotype came up a few times. The chain links TRBV7-9 to TRBJ1-6, with TRBD1 matching 8 bases. With 1 base clipped from V and 7 bases from J, the junction kept 3 bases outside the gene matches. The CDR3 sequence is 15 residues long. Germline loops: CDR1 SEHNR, CDR2 FQNEAQ (reference sequence). This CDR3 reads CASSLERQGNSPLHF. CDR3 coding DNA: TGTGCCAGCAGCTTAGAACGACAGGGGAATTCACCCCTCCACTTT.

Only a few counts were recorded for this clonotype. The CDR3 loop is CASSQDPASGSYNEQFF. The CDR3 nucleotides are TGTGCCAGCAGCCAAGACCCCGCTAGCGGGAGCTACAATGAGCAGTTCTTC. This chain connects TRBV3-1 to TRBJ2-1; TRBD2 agrees at 10 bases. Germline assignment: CDR1 LGHDT and CDR2 YNNKEL (reference sequence). This CDR3 has 17 amino acids. V gave up 0 bases and J gave up 3 bases; unmatched junction bases: 5.

In its sample, this clonotype was seen a few times. The chain is built from TRBV6-5 and TRBJ1-4; no clear D. CDR1 and CDR2 from the germline V gene are MNHEY and SVGAGI. Trimming stripped 2 bases from V and 8 bases from J, with 12 bases between. The CDR3 consists of 14 residues. In DNA, the CDR3 is TGTGCCAGCAGTTACGGCCCATTGGGAGAAAAACTGTTTTTT. This codes for CASSYGPLGEKLFF.

This clonotype showed up just a few times. The chain has TRBV4-3 and TRBJ1-1, with D uncertain. Trimming left V 1 base short and J 0 bases short, with 15 bases between. Germline V gene data show CDR1 as LGHNA and CDR2 as YSLEER. This CDR3 is built from 17 residues. The CDR3 nucleotides read TGCGCCAGCAGCCAAGGATTTAACGGGCCTTTGAACACTGAAGCTTTCTTT. Protein sequence: CASSQGFNGPLNTEAFF.

The J gene is TRBJ2-1, the V gene TRBV24-1, with 10 nucleotides matching TRBD2. The CDR3 is 16 amino acids. V lost 1 base and J lost 8; bases outside the gene matches: 7. Germline V gene sequence: CDR1 KGHDR, CDR2 SFDVKD. The CDR3 sequence: CATSDFSLAGSDEQFF. In nucleotides, the CDR3 is TGTGCCACCAGTGATTTCTCACTAGCGGGAAGCGATGAGCAGTTCTTC.

The sample holds many counts of this clonotype. The V and J genes are TRBV20-1 and TRBJ2-7, with TRBD2 identical over 7 bases. Germline V lookup: CDR1 DFQATT, CDR2 SNEGSKA (reference sequence). Germline trimming cut 6 bases from V and 3 bases from J; bases unmatched to any gene: 8. CDR3 length: 13 amino acids. The CDR3 sequence: CSADGLVNYEQYF. The CDR3 DNA follows: TGCAGTGCGGATGGACTAGTTAACTACGAGCAGTACTTC.

This clonotype was detected only a few times. The chain uses TRBV6-6 and TRBJ2-7; D ambiguous. Germline-derived CDR1 and CDR2 are MNHNY and SVGAGI (reference sequence). The CDR3 extends over 12 amino acids. Trimming removed 5 bases at V and 4 bases at J, with 9 bases between. The CDR3 coding sequence is TGTGCCAGCAGTCCAGCGCAATACGAGCAGTACTTC. Translating it yields CASSPAQYEQYF.

The CDR3 region has the DNA TGCAGTGCTAGAGATTTAACTAACACTGAAGCTTTCTTT. Translated: CSARDLTNTEAFF. The chain joins TRBV20-1 to TRBJ1-1; D uncertain. The germline CDR1 and CDR2 sequences are DFQATT and SNEGSKA (reference sequence). The V and J ends lost 0 bases and 2 bases respectively, with 7 bases between them. The CDR3 contains 13 residues.

This clonotype showed up many times. The chain recombines TRBV7-2 with TRBJ1-1; tentatively, D is TRBD1 (6 bases). Per germline, CDR1 SGHTA and CDR2 FQGNSA. This CDR3 has 15 residues. With 5 bases removed from V and 5 bases from J, the gap between germline ends came to 18 bases. Here the CDR3 DNA reads TGTGCCAGCAGCCCGGGACGGGCAGGGGTGACTGAAGCTTTCTTT. It encodes CASSPGRAGVTEAFF. The whole variable domain, remainder taken from reference TRBV7-2 and TRBJ1-1, is GAGVSQSPSNKVTEKGKDVELRCDPISGHTALYWYRQSLGQGLEFLIYFQGNSAPDKSGLPSDRFSAERTGGSVSTLTIQRTQQEDSAVYLCASSPGRAGVTEAFFGQGTRLTVV.

The chain employs TRBV29-1 and TRBJ2-1; D remains ambiguous. The CDR3 is 12 residues long. V dropped 7 bases and J dropped 6 bases, with 13 bases sitting between them. Germline CDR1 SQVTM, CDR2 ANQGSEA. Here the CDR3 DNA reads TGCAGCGCCTCGAGACACGTCAATGAGCAGTTCTTC. This gives the protein CSASRHVNEQFF.